These 2 T cell receptor beta chains were sequenced from one sample in a study of beta chain features in type 1 diabetes. Their specific antigens are unknown. As every portion of the isolated RNA was reverse transcribed, the sequencing read expressed TCRB transcripts. Profiling relied on immunoSEQ multiplex PCR, and the TCRdb table lists in-frame clones only, not all of them. The sample includes 330,000 or so clones, around 13% of them seen just once. Study-level results: Shorter TCRB CDR3s, moderately but significantly so, were found in Type 1 diabetes patients in all four CD4+ subsets.

Specimen: naive CD4+ T cells from blood. The source is a woman aged 18-29 years with type 1 diabetes.

This clone was counted between two and nine times. V and J are TRBV11-3 and TRBJ2-3; D might be TRBD2 (7 bases). This CDR3 contains 16 residues. With 4 bases removed from V and 0 bases from J, the gap between germline ends came to 14 bases. Per germline, CDR1 SGHNT and CDR2 YENEEA. The CDR3 spells CASSSLSGGSTDTQYF. CDR3 nucleotide sequence: TGTGCCAGCAGCTCTTTATCGGGGGGCAGCACAGATACGCAGTATTTT.

The table lists this clone with a few counts. The chain employs TRBV5-4 and TRBJ2-5; TRBD1 matches at 7 bases. V lost 4 bases and J lost 1; bases outside the gene matches: 4. Per germline, CDR1 SGHNT and CDR2 YYREEE (reference sequence). This CDR3 region has 14 residues. CDR3 nucleotide sequence: TGTGCCAGCAGCCAGACAGGGACCCAAGAGACCCAGTACTTC. Translated: CASSQTGTQETQYF.